This TCR beta chain is from a study of CD8 T cells in ankylosing spondylitis (dated by TCRdb to the late 2010s). At the level of the whole study: The study set out to find disease-linked TCR variants by profiling T cell receptor beta repertoires in ankylosing spondylitis patients and healthy donors. The full study cohort was made up of about 25 ankylosing spondylitis patients and some 100 healthy donors. Peripheral blood was sampled, and synovial fluid was also collected from ankylosing spondylitis patients.

The study at large found these results: According to the report, matched synovial fluid samples from ankylosing spondylitis patients were significantly enriched for the disease-linked clones. Blood from ankylosing spondylitis patients appeared to be characterized by a TCR beta motif made up of 8 or 9 highly homologous amino acid variants. The disease-linked clones had a CD8+ phenotype and were found at relatively low frequencies in peripheral blood. Some motif variants had previously been reported in the synovial fluid and blood of reactive arthritis patients, which suggests shared mechanisms of disease initiation.

TCRdb records Illumina HiSeq 2500 as the sequencer. Quantitative 5'-RACE with molecular barcodes was used to prepare TCR beta libraries. On the study's bioinformatics: A new computational method based on a probabilistic model of VDJ rearrangement was used to identify disease-linked TCR variants. TCRdb redid the processing of the public reads, applying fastp at Q25 and MiXCR, and retained in-frame beta chains. Each entry merges the rows of one CDR3 protein and shows their most common DNA and genes. The V and J calls and clone size come from TCRdb's table, not from the authors' own analysis. The sample table lists roughly 230,000 distinct CDR3 sequences, roughly 18% of them with a count of one. Around a third of the sample is in the top ten clones. Reading from cysteine to phenylalanine, the CDR3 counts 17 amino acids. Left in the record is the CDR3 DNA by itself, 51 bases read in frame from the first base. From a lookup of the germline V gene, CDR1 and CDR2 are MNHEY and SVGAGI. V ends up 0 bases short and J 0 bases short, with an unmatched junction base count of 7.

This clonotype showed up many times. Its antigen has not been determined. Within one base of it there is no much larger clone, and no base qualities were kept. Sequencing input: blood, either unsorted or a sorted T cell fraction (not recorded which). The TCR was taken from a male donor with ankylosing spondylitis or in good health (not recorded which). Recombination connected TRBV6-5 to TRBJ1-1; 7 bases in the middle match TRBD1. The CDR3 is CASSYSRTDRLNTEAFF. The DNA sequence is TGTGCCAGCAGTTACTCCCGGACGGACAGGCTGAACACTGAAGCTTTCTTT.